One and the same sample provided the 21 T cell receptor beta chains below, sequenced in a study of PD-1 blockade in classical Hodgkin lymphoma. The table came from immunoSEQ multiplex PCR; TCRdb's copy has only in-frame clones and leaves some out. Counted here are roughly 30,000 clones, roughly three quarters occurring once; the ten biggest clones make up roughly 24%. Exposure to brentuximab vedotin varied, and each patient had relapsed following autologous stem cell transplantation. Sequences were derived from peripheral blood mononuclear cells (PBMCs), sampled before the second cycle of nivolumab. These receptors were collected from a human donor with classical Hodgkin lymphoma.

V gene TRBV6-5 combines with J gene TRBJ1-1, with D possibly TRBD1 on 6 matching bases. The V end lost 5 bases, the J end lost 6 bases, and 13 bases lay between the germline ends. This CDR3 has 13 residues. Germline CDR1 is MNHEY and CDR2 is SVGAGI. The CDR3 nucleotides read TGTGCCAGCAGTCCCCGGGGGGCCGCTGAAGCTTTCTTT. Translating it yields CASSPRGAAEAFF.

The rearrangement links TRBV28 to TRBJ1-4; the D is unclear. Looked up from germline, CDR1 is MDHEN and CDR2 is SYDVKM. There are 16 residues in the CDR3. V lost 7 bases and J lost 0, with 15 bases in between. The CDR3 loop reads CASMQIQGPTNEKLFF. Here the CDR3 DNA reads TGTGCCAGCATGCAAATCCAAGGGCCAACTAATGAAAAACTGTTTTTT.

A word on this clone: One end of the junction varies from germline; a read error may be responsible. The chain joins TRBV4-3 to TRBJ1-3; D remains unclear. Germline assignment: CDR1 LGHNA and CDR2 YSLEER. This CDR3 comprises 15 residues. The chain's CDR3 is CASSQEGRTGNIIYF. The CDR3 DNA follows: TGCGCCAGCAGCCAAGAAGGGCGGACTGGAAACATCATATATTTT.

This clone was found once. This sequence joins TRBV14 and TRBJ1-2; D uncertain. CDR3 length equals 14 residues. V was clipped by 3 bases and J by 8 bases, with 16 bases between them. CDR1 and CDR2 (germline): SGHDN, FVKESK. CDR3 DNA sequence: TGTGCCAGCAGCCAGGTTGATTCAGCGTTCGGCTACACCTTC. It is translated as CASSQVDSAFGYTF.

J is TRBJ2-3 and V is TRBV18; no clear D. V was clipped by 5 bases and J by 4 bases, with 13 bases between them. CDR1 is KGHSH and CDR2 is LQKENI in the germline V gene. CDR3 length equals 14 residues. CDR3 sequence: CASSGNPGADTQYF. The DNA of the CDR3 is TGTGCCAGCTCAGGAAACCCGGGCGCAGATACGCAGTATTTT.

DNA of the CDR3: TGTGCCAGCAGCCAAGAGAGGAAGAACGATGAGCAGTTCTTC. It is translated as CASSQERKNDEQFF. This sequence joins TRBV4-2 and TRBJ2-1; no clear D. Germline loops: CDR1 LGHNA, CDR2 YNFKEQ. CDR3 size: 14 residues. Trimming took 0 bases from V and 8 from J, leaving 11 bases between them.

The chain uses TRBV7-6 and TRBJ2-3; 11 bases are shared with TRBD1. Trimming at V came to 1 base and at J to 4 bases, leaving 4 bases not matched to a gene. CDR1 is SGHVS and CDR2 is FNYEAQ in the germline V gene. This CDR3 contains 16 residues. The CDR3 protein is CASSLGTGGLADTQYF. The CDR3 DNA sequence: TGTGCCAGCAGCTTAGGGACAGGGGGCTTGGCAGATACGCAGTATTTT. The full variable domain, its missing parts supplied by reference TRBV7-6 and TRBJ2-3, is GAGVSQSPRYKVTKRGQDVALRCDPISGHVSLYWYRQALGQGPEFLTYFNYEAQQDKSGLPNDRFSAERPEGSISTLTIQRTEQRDSAMYRCASSLGTGGLADTQYFGPGTRLTVL.

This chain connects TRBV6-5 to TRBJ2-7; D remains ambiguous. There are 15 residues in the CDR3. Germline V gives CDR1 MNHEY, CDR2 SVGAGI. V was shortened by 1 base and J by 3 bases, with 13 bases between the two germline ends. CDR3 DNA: TGTGCCAGCAGTTACTTCCCCAGCAGGAACTACGAGCAGTACTTC. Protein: CASSYFPSRNYEQYF.

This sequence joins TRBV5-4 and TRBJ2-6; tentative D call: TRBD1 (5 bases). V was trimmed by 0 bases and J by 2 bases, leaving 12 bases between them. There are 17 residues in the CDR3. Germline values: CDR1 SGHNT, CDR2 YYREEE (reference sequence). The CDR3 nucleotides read TGTGCCAGCAGCTTGGAGATTGCCAGGGCTGGGGCCAACGTCCTGACTTTC. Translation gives CASSLEIARAGANVLTF.

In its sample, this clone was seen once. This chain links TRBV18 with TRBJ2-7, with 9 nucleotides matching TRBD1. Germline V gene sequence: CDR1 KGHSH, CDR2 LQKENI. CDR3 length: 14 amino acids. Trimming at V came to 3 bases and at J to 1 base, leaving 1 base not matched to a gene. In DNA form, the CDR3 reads TGTGCCAGCTCACCGGGACAGGGATCCTACGAGCAGTACTTC. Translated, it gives CASSPGQGSYEQYF.

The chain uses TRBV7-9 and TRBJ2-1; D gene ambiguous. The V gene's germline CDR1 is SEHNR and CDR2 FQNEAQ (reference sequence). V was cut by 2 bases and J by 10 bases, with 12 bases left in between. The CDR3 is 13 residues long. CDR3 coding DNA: TGTGCCAGCAGCTTAATACAAGGACCAGAGCAGTTCTTC. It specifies CASSLIQGPEQFF.

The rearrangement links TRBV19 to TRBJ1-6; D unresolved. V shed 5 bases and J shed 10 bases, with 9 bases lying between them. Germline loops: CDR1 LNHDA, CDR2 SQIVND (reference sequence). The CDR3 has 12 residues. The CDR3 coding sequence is TGTGCCAGTAGTGTCCTCCGGTCACCCCTCCACTTT. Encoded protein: CASSVLRSPLHF.

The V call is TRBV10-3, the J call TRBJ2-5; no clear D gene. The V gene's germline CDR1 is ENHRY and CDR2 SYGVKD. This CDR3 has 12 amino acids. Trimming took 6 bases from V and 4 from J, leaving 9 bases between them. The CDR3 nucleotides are TGTGCCATCAGCGGCCTGGGAGAGACCCAGTACTTC. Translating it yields CAISGLGETQYF.

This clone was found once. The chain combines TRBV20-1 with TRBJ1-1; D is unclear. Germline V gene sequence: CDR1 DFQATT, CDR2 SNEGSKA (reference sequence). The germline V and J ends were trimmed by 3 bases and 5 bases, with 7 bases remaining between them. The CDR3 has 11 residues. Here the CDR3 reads CSASPGTEAFF. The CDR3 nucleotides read TGCAGTGCTAGTCCGGGGACTGAAGCTTTCTTT.

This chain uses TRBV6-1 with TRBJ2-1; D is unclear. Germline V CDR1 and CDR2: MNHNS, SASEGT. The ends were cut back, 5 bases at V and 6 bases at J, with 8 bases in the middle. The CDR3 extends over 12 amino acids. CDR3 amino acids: CASSPSFNEQFF. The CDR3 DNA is TGTGCCAGCAGTCCGAGTTTCAATGAGCAGTTCTTC.

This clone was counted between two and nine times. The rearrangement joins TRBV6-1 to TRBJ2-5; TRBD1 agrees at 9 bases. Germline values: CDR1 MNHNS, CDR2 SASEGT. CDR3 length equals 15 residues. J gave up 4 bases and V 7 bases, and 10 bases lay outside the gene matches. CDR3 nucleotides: TGTGCCAGCACTTCCGGGACAGGGCTCGGAGAGACCCAGTACTTC. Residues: CASTSGTGLGETQYF.

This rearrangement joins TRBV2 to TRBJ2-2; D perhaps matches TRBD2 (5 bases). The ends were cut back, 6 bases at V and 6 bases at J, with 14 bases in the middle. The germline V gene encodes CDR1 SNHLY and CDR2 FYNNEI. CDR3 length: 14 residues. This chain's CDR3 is CASRVELVPGELFF. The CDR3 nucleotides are TGTGCCAGCAGAGTTGAACTAGTCCCCGGGGAGCTGTTTTTT.

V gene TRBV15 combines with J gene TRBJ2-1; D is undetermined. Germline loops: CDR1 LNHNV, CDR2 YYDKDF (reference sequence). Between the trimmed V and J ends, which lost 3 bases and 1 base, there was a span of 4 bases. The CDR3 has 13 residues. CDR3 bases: TGTGCCACCAGCAGGGTATCCTACAATGAGCAGTTCTTC. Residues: CATSRVSYNEQFF.

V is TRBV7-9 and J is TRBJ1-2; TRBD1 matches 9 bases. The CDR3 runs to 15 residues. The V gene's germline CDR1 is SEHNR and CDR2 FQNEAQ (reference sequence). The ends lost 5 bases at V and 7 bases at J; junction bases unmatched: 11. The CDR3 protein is CASSLIQGAVGGYTF. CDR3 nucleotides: TGTGCCAGCAGCCTTATACAGGGGGCCGTCGGTGGCTACACCTTC.

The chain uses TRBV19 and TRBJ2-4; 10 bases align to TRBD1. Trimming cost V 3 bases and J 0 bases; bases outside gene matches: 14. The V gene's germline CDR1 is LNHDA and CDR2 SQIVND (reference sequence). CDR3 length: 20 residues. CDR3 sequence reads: CASSIYILRGQGLAKNIQYF. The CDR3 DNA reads TGTGCCAGTAGTATTTATATTCTTCGGGGACAGGGGCTAGCCAAAAACATTCAGTACTTC.

CDR3 loop: CARRRGGSPPTNEKLFF. The DNA of the CDR3 is TGTGCCAGGAGGAGGGGGGGCAGCCCTCCAACTAATGAAAAACTGTTTTTT. This chain uses TRBV5-3 with TRBJ1-4, with a possible D match to TRBD1 (6 bases). TRBV5-3 is reported as an ORF; its role is uncertain. The CDR3 is made up of 17 amino acids. Trimming removed 8 bases from V and 0 bases from J, with 20 bases in between.